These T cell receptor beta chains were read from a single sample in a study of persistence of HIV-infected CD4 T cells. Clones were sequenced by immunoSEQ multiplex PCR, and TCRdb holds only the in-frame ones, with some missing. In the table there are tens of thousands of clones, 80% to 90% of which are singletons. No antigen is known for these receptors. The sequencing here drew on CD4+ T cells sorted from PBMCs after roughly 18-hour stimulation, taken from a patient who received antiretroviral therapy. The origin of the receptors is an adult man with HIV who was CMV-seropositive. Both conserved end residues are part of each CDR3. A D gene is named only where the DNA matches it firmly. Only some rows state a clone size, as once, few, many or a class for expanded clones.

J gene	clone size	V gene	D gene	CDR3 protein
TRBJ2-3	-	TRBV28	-	CASSAAESTDTQYF
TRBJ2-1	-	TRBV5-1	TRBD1	CASSLEPGTAYNEQFF
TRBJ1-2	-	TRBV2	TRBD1	CASARDSQNTNYGYTF
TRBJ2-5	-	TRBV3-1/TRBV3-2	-	CASSQDRSGQRRETQYF
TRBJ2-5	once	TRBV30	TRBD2	CAWSGPAGAVGTQYF
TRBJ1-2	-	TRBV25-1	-	CASSGQGRYYGYTF
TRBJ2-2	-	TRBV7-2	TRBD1	CASSFRTGNTGELFF
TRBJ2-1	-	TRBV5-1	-	CASSLGTGYNEQFF
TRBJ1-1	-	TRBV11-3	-	CASSLIVGTEAFF
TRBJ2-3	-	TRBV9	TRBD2	CASSVSGRVTDTQYF
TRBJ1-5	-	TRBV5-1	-	CASSLGGDQPQHF
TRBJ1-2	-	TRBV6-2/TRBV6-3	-	CASSFGYGYTF
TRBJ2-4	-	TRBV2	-	CASQDDSLLAKNIQYF
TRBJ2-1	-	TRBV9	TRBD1	CASSPTGTGVYNEQFF